This TCR beta chain emerged from a study of shared clonotypes between healthy human individuals. Study-level information: Every donor yielded three CD4 naive, three CD4 memory, two CD8 naive and one CD8 memory plate. Study results and caveats: A reduction in generation probabilities was seen for non-shared clonotypes relative to those shared by all four donors. Sampling covered blood only; tissue repertoires likely differ. Naive subsets tended to show greater estimated richness than memory subsets.

As for this clone: The antigen remains unidentified.

Sequencing used immunoSEQ multiplex PCR; TCRdb keeps in-frame clones, though not all of them. This sample carries more than 2 million clones, roughly 94% of them seen once, and the ten largest clones take 1.1%. Germline CDR1 is MDHEN and CDR2 is SYDVKM. The CDR3 runs 16 residues. The V end was cut by 3 bases, the J end by 7 bases, with 18 bases between. Naivety among CD8 cells was defined by CD45RO negativity and positive CCR7 selection, thereby excluding terminally differentiated effector memory CD45RA+ cells. What was sequenced was naive CD8+ T cells sorted from blood. The receptor comes from a young man in good health. The chain recombines TRBV28 with TRBJ2-2; D remains ambiguous. The CDR3 region is CASSLRGYGFGGELFF. The CDR3 DNA sequence: TGTGCCAGCAGTTTGAGAGGCTACGGTTTTGGCGGGGAGCTGTTTTTT.